Included here is one T cell receptor (beta chain) sequence, with context. Its antigen remains unidentified. From the 5' RACE reads, TCRdb called clonotypes with MiXCR, one entry per CDR3 protein. In the table there are a few hundred thousand distinct CDR3 sequences, roughly 9% of which are singletons. The CDR3 is 15 amino acids. The V and J ends lost 1 base and 3 bases respectively, with 14 bases between them. CDR1 and CDR2 from the germline V gene are SGHRS and YFSETQ. The sample comes from a study of identical twins. Points from the study as a whole: Diverse VJ usage suggested most zero-insertion clonotypes were not invariant T cells. With abundant cord blood beta clonotypes, insertions were fewer; memory repertoires showed no such pattern. Out-of-frame beta chain sequences displayed weaker excess sharing between twins.

The chain has TRBV5-1 and TRBJ2-7, with D possibly being TRBD1 (6 bases). This receptor was identified in a woman aged 45-65 years in good health. Sequencing input: naive T cells sorted from blood. The DNA of the CDR3 is TGCGCCAGCAGCTTGTTATTCGGGACACACTACGAGCAGTACTTC. This sequence encodes CASSLLFGTHYEQYF.